These 22 T cell receptor beta chains originate from one sample sequenced in a study of Ad26.COV2.S vaccination and SARS-CoV-2 variants. Profiling relied on immunoSEQ multiplex PCR, and the TCRdb table lists in-frame clones only, not all of them. The sample holds a few hundred thousand clones, 88% seen once. Treatment in this sample: some 20 received Ad26.COV2.S at low or high dose, single or two shots; roughly 5 received placebo; per-sample allocation not given. On day 63 after the first injection, vaccine and placebo recipients gave samples. The specimen was peripheral blood, collected in a trial of Ad26.COV2.S vaccine versus placebo. All receptors derive from a person between 18 and 65 years old who received the Ad26.COV2.S COVID-19 vaccine or a placebo.

The J gene is TRBJ2-7, the V gene TRBV28; tentatively, D is TRBD1 (6 bases). The CDR3 has 13 amino acids. With 5 bases removed from V and 2 bases from J, the gap between germline ends came to 10 bases. In germline, CDR1 is MDHEN, CDR2 SYDVKM. CDR3 bases: TGTGCCAGCAGTCGACAGGTTACCTACGAGCAGTACTTC. Amino acid sequence: CASSRQVTYEQYF.

The rearrangement uses TRBV2 and TRBJ2-2; D is unresolved. The V end lost 2 bases, the J end lost 4 bases, and 14 bases lay between the germline ends. The CDR3 covers 16 residues. CDR1 and CDR2 from the germline V gene are SNHLY and FYNNEI. Here the CDR3 DNA reads TGTGCCAGCAGTGAATATTGGCAGACCGGCACCGGGGAGCTGTTTTTT. Protein: CASSEYWQTGTGELFF. Drawing the rest from reference TRBV2 and TRBJ2-2, the complete variable domain is EPEVTQTPSHQVTQMGQEVILRCVPISNHLYFYWYRQILGQKVEFLVSFYNNEISEKSEIFDDQFSVERPDGSNFTLKIRSTKLEDSAMYFCASSEYWQTGTGELFFGEGSRLTVL.

The chain uses TRBV5-4 and TRBJ1-2, with D unclear. Germline V CDR1 and CDR2: SGHNT, YYREEE (reference sequence). This CDR3 is 15 amino acids long. Trimming removed 1 base at V and 2 bases at J, with 12 bases between. This CDR3 reads CASSLSPEQNYGYTF. CDR3 DNA sequence: TGTGCCAGCAGCTTGTCCCCTGAACAGAACTATGGCTACACCTTC. Filled out from reference TRBV5-4 and TRBJ1-2, the complete variable domain reads ETGVTQSPTHLIKTRGQQVTLRCSSQSGHNTVSWYQQALGQGPQFIFQYYREEENGRGNFPPRFSGLQFPNYSSELNVNALELDDSALYLCASSLSPEQNYGYTFGSGTRLTVV.

The rearrangement links TRBV4-3 to TRBJ1-4; 7 bases line up with TRBD1. Looked up from germline, CDR1 is LGHNA and CDR2 is YSLEER. V dropped 0 bases and J dropped 8; count of bases not matched to a gene: 9. The CDR3 is 16 residues long. CDR3: CASSQDLGRGGEKLFF. DNA of the CDR3: TGCGCCAGCAGCCAAGATCTCGGCAGGGGGGGAGAAAAACTGTTTTTT.

This chain links TRBV7-9 with TRBJ2-2; the D gene is possibly TRBD1 (5 bases). The CDR3 spans 15 residues. Germline V gives CDR1 SEHNR, CDR2 FQNEAQ (reference sequence). The V end was cut by 5 bases, the J end by 7 bases, with 17 bases between. The CDR3 DNA sequence: TGTGCCAGCAGCCCCCAGCAGGGAATGGACGGGGAGCTGTTTTTT. It yields the protein CASSPQQGMDGELFF.

The chain carries TRBV7-9 and TRBJ2-5, with 7 bases that match TRBD1. This CDR3 has 15 residues. The J segment lost 5 bases and the V segment lost 2 bases, leaving 8 bases of the junction unmatched. Germline assignment: CDR1 SEHNR and CDR2 FQNEAQ (reference sequence). The CDR3 is CASSLKGAEGETQYF. For the CDR3, the DNA is TGTGCCAGCAGCTTAAAGGGGGCCGAGGGGGAGACCCAGTACTTC.

This sequence joins TRBV5-6 and TRBJ2-3; 9 bases line up with TRBD1. This CDR3 contains 15 residues. Per germline, CDR1 SGHDT and CDR2 YYEEEE. The V gene end was trimmed by 3 bases and the J gene end by 0 bases; junction bases not matched to a gene: 2. The CDR3 here is CASSWDRESTDTQYF. For the CDR3, the DNA is TGTGCCAGCAGCTGGGACAGGGAGAGCACAGATACGCAGTATTTT.

This rearrangement joins TRBV10-3 to TRBJ1-2; no definite D call. The CDR3 runs to 15 residues. Germline V gene sequence: CDR1 ENHRY, CDR2 SYGVKD. Trimming removed 5 bases from V and 7 bases from J, with 20 bases in between. The chain's CDR3 is CAISIPVGGYSGYTF. The CDR3 DNA sequence: TGTGCCATCAGTATCCCAGTAGGTGGATATAGTGGCTACACCTTC.

V and J are TRBV12-3 or TRBV12-4 and TRBJ2-2, with D possibly being TRBD2 (5 bases). The CDR3 covers 13 residues. V was shortened by 6 bases and J by 4 bases, with 9 bases between the two germline ends. Here the CDR3 DNA reads TGTGCCAGCAGGAGGGTGGGCACCGGGGAGCTGTTTTTT. It specifies CASRRVGTGELFF.

Notes on this clone: Other DNA sequences in this sample translate to the same CDR3. J is TRBJ2-7 and V is TRBV29-1; no reliable D call. In germline, CDR1 is SQVTM, CDR2 ANQGSEA. V was cut by 2 bases and J by 4 bases, with 9 bases left in between. This CDR3 comprises 12 residues. The CDR3 DNA reads as TGCAGCGTTGAAACCACGGATTACGAGCAGTACTTC. Translated, it gives CSVETTDYEQYF.

In its sample, this clone was seen a few times. The V call is TRBV9, the J call TRBJ2-5, with a weak D call TRBD2 (6 bases). V was shortened by 0 bases and J by 4 bases, with 13 bases between the two germline ends. CDR1 SGDLS and CDR2 YYNGEE come from the germline V gene. This CDR3 has 15 amino acids. The CDR3 DNA sequence: TGTGCCAGCAGCGTAGGTGGAGGGCAGCGAGAGACCCAGTACTTC. Translating it yields CASSVGGGQRETQYF.

This sequence joins TRBV30 and TRBJ2-7; TRBD1 might be the D (6 bases). In germline, CDR1 is GTSNPN, CDR2 SVGIG (reference sequence). V shed 2 bases and J shed 1 base, with 12 bases lying between them. CDR3 size: 14 residues. The CDR3 DNA reads as TGTGCCTGGAGTACCGGGACAAAGTCCTACGAGCAGTACTTC. It translates to CAWSTGTKSYEQYF.

This chain connects TRBV30 to TRBJ1-1, with 8 bases aligning to TRBD1. The CDR3 is 14 residues long. Germline loops: CDR1 GTSNPN, CDR2 SVGIG (reference sequence). With 4 bases clipped from V and 1 base from J, the junction kept 5 bases outside the gene matches. For the CDR3, the DNA is TGTGCCTGGAACAGGGGGACAAAGAACACTGAAGCTTTCTTT. Its translation: CAWNRGTKNTEAFF.

For the CDR3, the DNA is TGTGCCAGCAGCCCCGCCCCGGGGACAGGGGTTTCGAATGAGCAGTTCTTC. Its translation: CASSPAPGTGVSNEQFF. The V and J genes are TRBV3-1 (or the pseudogene TRBV3-2) and TRBJ2-1; TRBD1 matches 10 bases. The CDR3 runs 17 residues. J lost 7 bases, V lost 4 bases, and 13 bases had no gene match. Looked up from germline, CDR1 is LGHDT and CDR2 is YNNKEL (reference sequence).

This clone was detected once. The chain couples TRBV4-3 to TRBJ2-7, with D perhaps TRBD1 or TRBD2 (5 bases each). The V and J ends lost 0 bases and 5 bases respectively, with 11 bases between them. The CDR3 covers 14 residues. The germline V gene has CDR1 LGHNA and CDR2 YSLEER. The DNA of the CDR3 is TGCGCCAGCAGCCAAGAGTGGCAGGGAGACGAGCAGTACTTC. It translates to CASSQEWQGDEQYF.

Only a few counts were recorded for this clone. The V call is TRBV6-1, the J call TRBJ1-3; no clear D. CDR1 and CDR2 from the germline V gene are MNHNS and SASEGT. The CDR3 consists of 14 residues. The V and J ends lost 2 bases and 4 bases respectively, with 9 bases between them. CDR3 bases: TGTGCCAGCAGTGAAATGCGTGTCGGAAACACCATATATTTT. As protein: CASSEMRVGNTIYF.

With regard to this clone: One end of the junction fails to match germline, which may point to a read error. The J gene is TRBJ2-3, the V gene TRBV25-1; the D gene could be TRBD1 or TRBD2 (6 bases each). The V gene's germline CDR1 is MGHDK and CDR2 SYGVNS. This CDR3 region has 13 residues. Written as DNA, the CDR3 is TGTGCCAGCAGTGCTCCCACTCTAGGGGGGCCCATTTTT. Its translation: CASSAPTLGGPIF.

This chain links TRBV12-3 or TRBV12-4 with TRBJ2-4; D not resolved. V was shortened by 6 bases and J by 7 bases, with 10 bases between the two germline ends. The CDR3 has 12 amino acids. The CDR3 DNA reads TGTGCCAGCAGGTCGGGCGAGAACATTCAGTACTTC. It yields the protein CASRSGENIQYF.

The chain uses TRBV19 and TRBJ1-6; unclear D gene. Germline loops: CDR1 LNHDA, CDR2 SQIVND (reference sequence). Trimming shortened V by 0 bases and J by 0 bases, and 6 bases separated the two germline ends. This CDR3 has 16 amino acids. The CDR3 sequence is CASSIDTSSYNSPLHF. CDR3 nucleotide sequence: TGTGCCAGTAGTATAGATACGAGCTCCTATAATTCACCCCTCCACTTT.

The chain is built from TRBV2 and TRBJ2-6; 8 bases map to TRBD1. The germline gives CDR1 SNHLY, CDR2 FYNNEI. The CDR3 runs 16 residues. J was trimmed by 1 base and V by 6 bases; bases with no gene match: 5. CDR3 nucleotide sequence: TGTGCCAGCAGCAGGACAGGGAGATCTGGGGCCAACGTCCTGACTTTC. Its protein is CASSRTGRSGANVLTF. Together with reference TRBV2 and TRBJ2-6, the CDR3 gives the full variable domain: EPEVTQTPSHQVTQMGQEVILRCVPISNHLYFYWYRQILGQKVEFLVSFYNNEISEKSEIFDDQFSVERPDGSNFTLKIRSTKLEDSAMYFCASSRTGRSGANVLTFGAGSRLTVL.

J is TRBJ2-3 and V is TRBV7-6; 8 bases align to TRBD2. The CDR3 sequence is 16 residues long. CDR1 and CDR2 from the germline V gene are SGHVS and FNYEAQ. V gave up 4 bases and J gave up 5 bases; unmatched junction bases: 11. CDR3 nucleotides: TGTGCCAGCAGCTCCTCTCCCGGTCGGGGGGGAGATACGCAGTATTTT. It specifies CASSSSPGRGGDTQYF.

The chain uses TRBV29-1 and TRBJ1-1, with D possibly TRBD1 on 6 matching bases. V was pared by 6 bases and J by 11 bases, with 16 bases between. This CDR3 has 11 amino acids. In germline, CDR1 is SQVTM, CDR2 ANQGSEA. The CDR3 loop reads CSVVRDNLAFF. In nucleotides, the CDR3 is TGCAGCGTGGTCCGGGACAATCTGGCTTTCTTT. Variable domain in full (rest from reference TRBV29-1 and TRBJ1-1): SAVISQKPSRDICQRGTSLTIQCQVDSQVTMMFWYRQQPGQSLTLIATANQGSEATYESGFVIDKFPISRPNLTFSTLTVSNMSPEDSSIYLCSVVRDNLAFFGQGTRLTVV.